This entry concerns a single T cell receptor beta chain. The entry originates in a study of control samples from healthy donors and cancer patients. V was trimmed by 4 bases and J by 2 bases, leaving 4 bases between them. This CDR3 contains 12 residues. Per germline, CDR1 SGHRS and CDR2 YFSETQ. Clones were read by immunoSEQ multiplex PCR, and TCRdb kept only the in-frame ones, dropping some. The table records 95,000 to 150,000 clones, 80% to 90% of them present only once. The chain is built from TRBV5-1 and TRBJ2-1; D is undetermined. Sequencing was performed on blood. The clonotype comes from a man younger than 40 in good health. CDR3 nucleotide sequence: TGCGCCAGCAGCAGGACCTACAATGAGCAGTTCTTC. Protein: CASSRTYNEQFF.